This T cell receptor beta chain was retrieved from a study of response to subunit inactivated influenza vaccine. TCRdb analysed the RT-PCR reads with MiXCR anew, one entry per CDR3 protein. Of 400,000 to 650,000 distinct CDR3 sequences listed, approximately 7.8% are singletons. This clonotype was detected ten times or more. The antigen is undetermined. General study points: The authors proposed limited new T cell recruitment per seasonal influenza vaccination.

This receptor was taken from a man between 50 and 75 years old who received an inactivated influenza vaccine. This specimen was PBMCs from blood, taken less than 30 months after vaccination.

The DNA for the CDR3 is TGCAGTGTCTACAGGGGGCTCTCCTACGAGCAGTACTTC. It encodes CSVYRGLSYEQYF. The chain carries TRBV20-1 and TRBJ2-7; 9 bases are shared with TRBD1. CDR1 is DFQATT and CDR2 is SNEGSKA in the germline V gene (reference sequence). The J segment lost 0 bases and the V segment lost 7 bases, leaving 4 bases of the junction unmatched. The CDR3 consists of 13 residues.